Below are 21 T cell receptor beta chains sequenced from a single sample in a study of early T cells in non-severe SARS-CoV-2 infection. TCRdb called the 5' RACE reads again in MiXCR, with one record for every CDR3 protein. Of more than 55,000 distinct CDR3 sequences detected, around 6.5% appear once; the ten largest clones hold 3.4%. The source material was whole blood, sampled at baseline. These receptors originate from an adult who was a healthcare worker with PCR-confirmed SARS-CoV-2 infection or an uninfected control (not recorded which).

In DNA, the CDR3 is TGTGCCTGGAGTTCTCCGCTCCTGGAGCAGTACTTC. Encoded protein: CAWSSPLLEQYF. V and J are TRBV30 and TRBJ2-7; D uncertain. This CDR3 has 12 amino acids. Germline loops: CDR1 GTSNPN, CDR2 SVGIG (reference sequence). The V end was cut by 2 bases, the J end by 7 bases, with 12 bases between. Variable domain in full (rest from reference TRBV30 and TRBJ2-7): SQTIHQWPATLVQPVGSPLSLECTVEGTSNPNLYWYRQAAGRGLQLLFYSVGIGQISSEVPQNLSASRPQDRQFILSSKKLLLSDSGFYLCAWSSPLLEQYFGPGTRLTVT.

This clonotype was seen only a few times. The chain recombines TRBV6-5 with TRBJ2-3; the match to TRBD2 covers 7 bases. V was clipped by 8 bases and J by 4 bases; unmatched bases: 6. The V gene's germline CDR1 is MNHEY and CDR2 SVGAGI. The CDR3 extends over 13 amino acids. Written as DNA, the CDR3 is TGTGCCAGCGGGCGGGAGAGGTCAGATACGCAGTATTTT. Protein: CASGRERSDTQYF.

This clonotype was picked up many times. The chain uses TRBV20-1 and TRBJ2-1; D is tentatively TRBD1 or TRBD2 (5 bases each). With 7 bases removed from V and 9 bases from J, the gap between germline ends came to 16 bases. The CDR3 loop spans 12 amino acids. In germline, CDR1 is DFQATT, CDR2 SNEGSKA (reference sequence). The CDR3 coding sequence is TGCAGTGTTGTCGGGGTGAGGGGTGAGCAGTTCTTC. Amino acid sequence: CSVVGVRGEQFF.

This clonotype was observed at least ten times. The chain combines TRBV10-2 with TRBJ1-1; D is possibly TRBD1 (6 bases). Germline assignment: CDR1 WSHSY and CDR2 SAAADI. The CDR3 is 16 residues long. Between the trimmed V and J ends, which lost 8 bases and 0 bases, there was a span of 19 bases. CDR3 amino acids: CASSGMGGTMNTEAFF. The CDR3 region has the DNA TGCGCCAGCTCCGGGATGGGGGGGACAATGAACACTGAAGCTTTCTTT.

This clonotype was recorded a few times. The CDR3 nucleotides read TGCGCCAGCAGCTTCCCTCGGACTCGATCCTACGAGCAGTACTTC. The encoded protein is CASSFPRTRSYEQYF. The chain links TRBV5-1 to TRBJ2-7, with a possible D match to TRBD2 (5 bases). The CDR3 sequence is 15 residues long. In germline, CDR1 is SGHRS, CDR2 YFSETQ. V lost 2 bases and J 1 base, leaving 13 bases between the germline ends. Full variable domain (remainder filled in from reference TRBV5-1 and TRBJ2-7): KAGVTQTPRYLIKTRGQQVTLSCSPISGHRSVSWYQQTPGQGLQFLFEYFSETQRNKGNFPGRFSGRQFSNSRSEMNVSTLELGDSALYLCASSFPRTRSYEQYFGPGTRLTVT.

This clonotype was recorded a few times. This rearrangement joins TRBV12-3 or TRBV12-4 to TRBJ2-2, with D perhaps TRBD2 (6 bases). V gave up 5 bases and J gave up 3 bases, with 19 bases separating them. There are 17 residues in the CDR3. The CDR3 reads CASSPVRVAAYTGELFF. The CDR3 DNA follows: TGTGCCAGCAGTCCTGTTAGGGTAGCGGCTTACACCGGGGAGCTGTTTTTT.

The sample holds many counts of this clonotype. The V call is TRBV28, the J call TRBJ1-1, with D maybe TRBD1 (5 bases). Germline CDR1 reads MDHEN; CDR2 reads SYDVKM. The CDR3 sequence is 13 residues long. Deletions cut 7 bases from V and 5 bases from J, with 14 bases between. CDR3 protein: CASTQFGGTEAFF. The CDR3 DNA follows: TGTGCCAGCACCCAATTCGGGGGAACTGAAGCTTTCTTT.

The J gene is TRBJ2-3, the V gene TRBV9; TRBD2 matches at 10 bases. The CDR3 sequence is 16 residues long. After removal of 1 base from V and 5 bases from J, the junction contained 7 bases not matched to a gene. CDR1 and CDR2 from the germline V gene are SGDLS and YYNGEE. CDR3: CASSVLSGRGGDTQYF. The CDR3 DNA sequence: TGTGCCAGCAGCGTACTGAGCGGGAGGGGTGGAGATACGCAGTATTTT. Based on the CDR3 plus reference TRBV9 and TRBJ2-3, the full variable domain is DSGVTQTPKHLITATGQRVTLRCSPRSGDLSVYWYQQSLDQGLQFLIQYYNGEERAKGNILERFSAQQFPDLHSELNLSSLELGDSALYFCASSVLSGRGGDTQYFGPGTRLTVL.

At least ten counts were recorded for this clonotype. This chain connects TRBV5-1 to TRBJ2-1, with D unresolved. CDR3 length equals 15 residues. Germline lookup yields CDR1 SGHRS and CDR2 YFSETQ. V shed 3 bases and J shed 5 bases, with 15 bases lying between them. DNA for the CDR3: TGCGCCAGCAGCTGGGGAAGGTTCGGTCACAATGAGCAGTTCTTC. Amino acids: CASSWGRFGHNEQFF.

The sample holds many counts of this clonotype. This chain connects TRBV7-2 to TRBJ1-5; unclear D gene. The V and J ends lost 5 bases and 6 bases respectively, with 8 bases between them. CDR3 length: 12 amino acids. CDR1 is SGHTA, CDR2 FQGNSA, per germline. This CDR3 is CASSVMGQPQHF. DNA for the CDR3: TGTGCCAGCAGCGTTATGGGTCAGCCCCAGCATTTT.

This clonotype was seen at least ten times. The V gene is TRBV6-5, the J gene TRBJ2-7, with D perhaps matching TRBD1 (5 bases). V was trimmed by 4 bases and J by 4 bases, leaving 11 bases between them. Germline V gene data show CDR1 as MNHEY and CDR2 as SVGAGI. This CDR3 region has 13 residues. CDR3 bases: TGTGCCAGCAGTTGGGCAGGGCAATACGAGCAGTACTTC. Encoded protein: CASSWAGQYEQYF.

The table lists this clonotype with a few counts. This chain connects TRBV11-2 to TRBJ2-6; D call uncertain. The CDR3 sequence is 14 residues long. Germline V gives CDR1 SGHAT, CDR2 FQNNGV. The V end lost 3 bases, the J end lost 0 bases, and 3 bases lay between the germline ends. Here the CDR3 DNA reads TGTGCCAGCAGCTTTGTCTCTGGGGCCAACGTCCTGACTTTC. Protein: CASSFVSGANVLTF.

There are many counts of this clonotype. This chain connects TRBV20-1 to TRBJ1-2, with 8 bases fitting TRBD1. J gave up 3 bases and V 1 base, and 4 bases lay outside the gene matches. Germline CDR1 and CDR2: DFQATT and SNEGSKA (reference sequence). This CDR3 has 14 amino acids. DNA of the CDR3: TGCAGTGCTAGAGCCAAGACAGGGGACTATGGCTACACCTTC. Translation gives CSARAKTGDYGYTF.

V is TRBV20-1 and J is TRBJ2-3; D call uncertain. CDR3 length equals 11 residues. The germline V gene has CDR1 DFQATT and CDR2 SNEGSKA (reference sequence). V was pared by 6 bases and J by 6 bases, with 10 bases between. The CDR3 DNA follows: TGCAGTGCAATGACCAGGGATACGCAGTATTTT. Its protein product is CSAMTRDTQYF.

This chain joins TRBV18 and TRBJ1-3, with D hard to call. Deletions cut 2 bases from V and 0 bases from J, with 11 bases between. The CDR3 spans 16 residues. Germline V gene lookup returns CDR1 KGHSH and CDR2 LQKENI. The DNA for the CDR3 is TGTGCCAGCTCACCAATGAAACAGAGCTCTGGAAACACCATATATTTT. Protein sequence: CASSPMKQSSGNTIYF.

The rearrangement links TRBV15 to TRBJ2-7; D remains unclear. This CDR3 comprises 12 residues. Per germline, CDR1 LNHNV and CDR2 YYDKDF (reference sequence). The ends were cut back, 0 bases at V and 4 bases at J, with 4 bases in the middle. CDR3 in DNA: TGTGCCACCAGCAGAGAGGGGTACGAGCAGTACTTC. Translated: CATSREGYEQYF.

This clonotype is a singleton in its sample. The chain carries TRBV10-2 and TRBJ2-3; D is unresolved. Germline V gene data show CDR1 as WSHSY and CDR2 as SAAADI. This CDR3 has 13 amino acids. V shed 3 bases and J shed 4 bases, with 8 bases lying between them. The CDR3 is CASSDPRPDTQYF. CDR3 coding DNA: TGCGCCAGCAGTGACCCTCGGCCAGATACGCAGTATTTT.

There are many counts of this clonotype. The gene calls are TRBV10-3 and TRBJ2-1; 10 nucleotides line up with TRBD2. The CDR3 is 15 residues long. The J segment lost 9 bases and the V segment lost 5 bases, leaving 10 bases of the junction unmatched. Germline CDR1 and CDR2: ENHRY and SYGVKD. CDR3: CAISPLAGDNIEQFF. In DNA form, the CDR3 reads TGTGCCATCAGTCCCCTAGCGGGAGATAATATTGAGCAGTTCTTC.

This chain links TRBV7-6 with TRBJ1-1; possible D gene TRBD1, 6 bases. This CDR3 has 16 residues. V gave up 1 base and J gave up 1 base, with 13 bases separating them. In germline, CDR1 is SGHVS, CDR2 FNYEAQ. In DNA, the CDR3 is TGTGCCAGCAGCTTAGGAATTGGGGGGCAGAACACTGAAGCTTTCTTT. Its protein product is CASSLGIGGQNTEAFF.

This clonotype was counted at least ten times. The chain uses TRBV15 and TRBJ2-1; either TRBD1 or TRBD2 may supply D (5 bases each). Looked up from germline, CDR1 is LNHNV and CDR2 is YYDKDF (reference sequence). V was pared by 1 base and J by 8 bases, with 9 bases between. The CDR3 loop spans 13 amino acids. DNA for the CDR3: TGTGCCACCAGCAGAGTCGAGGGGTATGAGCAGTTCTTC. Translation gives CATSRVEGYEQFF.

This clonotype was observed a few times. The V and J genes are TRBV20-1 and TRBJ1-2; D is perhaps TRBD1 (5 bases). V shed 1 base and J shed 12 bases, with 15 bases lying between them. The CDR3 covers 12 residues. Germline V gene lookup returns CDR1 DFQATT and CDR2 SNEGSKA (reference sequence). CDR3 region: CSARGGRPEDTF. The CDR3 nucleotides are TGCAGTGCTAGAGGGGGCAGGCCCGAAGACACCTTC.